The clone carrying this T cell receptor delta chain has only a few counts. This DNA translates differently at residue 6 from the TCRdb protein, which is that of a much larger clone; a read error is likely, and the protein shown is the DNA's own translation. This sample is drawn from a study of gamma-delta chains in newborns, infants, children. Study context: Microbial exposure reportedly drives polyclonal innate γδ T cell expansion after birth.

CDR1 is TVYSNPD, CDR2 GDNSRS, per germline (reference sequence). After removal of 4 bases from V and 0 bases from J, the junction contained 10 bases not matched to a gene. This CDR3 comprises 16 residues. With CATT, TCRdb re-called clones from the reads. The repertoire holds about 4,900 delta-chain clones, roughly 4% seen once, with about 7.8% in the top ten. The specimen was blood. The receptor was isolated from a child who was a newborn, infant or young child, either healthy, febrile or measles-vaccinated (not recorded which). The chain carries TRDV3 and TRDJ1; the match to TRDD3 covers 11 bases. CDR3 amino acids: CASALMGDTDTDKLIF. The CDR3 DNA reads TGTGCCTCCGCCTTAATGGGGGATACGGACACCGATAAACTCATCTTT.